This entry lists 29 T cell receptor beta chains sequenced from one sample in a study of shared clonotypes between healthy human individuals. The data were produced by immunoSEQ multiplex PCR, yet TCRdb's version contains in-frame clones alone and is incomplete. The sample yields about 2.2 million clones, around 93% seen once. Cells designated naive CD8 were CD45RO-negative and were positively selected for CCR7, with terminally differentiated effector memory CD45RA+ cells excluded. Sequencing was performed on naive CD8+ T cells from PBMCs. The receptors stem from a man between 18 and 35 years old in good health. Some clones in this sample may be carry-over from other donors' samples.

J is TRBJ2-3 and V is TRBV29-1, with 9 bases identical to TRBD2. CDR1 SQVTM and CDR2 ANQGSEA come from the germline V gene. V shed 6 bases and J 5 bases; nucleotides not matched to a gene: 9. The CDR3 loop spans 14 amino acids. CDR3 DNA sequence: TGCAGCGTCAGACTAGCGGCCCGGGTAGATACGCAGTATTTT. Translation: CSVRLAARVDTQYF.

The genes are TRBV4-1 and TRBJ1-5; D is unresolved. The germline V gene encodes CDR1 MGHRA and CDR2 YSYEKL. V was cut by 0 bases and J by 6 bases, with 12 bases left in between. The CDR3 spans 15 residues. This CDR3 reads CASSQDLRGSQPQHF. CDR3 bases: TGCGCCAGCAGCCAAGATCTTCGAGGGAGTCAGCCCCAGCATTTT.

This sequence joins TRBV7-9 and TRBJ2-7; TRBD2 agrees at 8 bases. The trim removed 5 bases at V and 2 bases at J, leaving 5 bases unmatched. The length of the CDR3 is 14 residues. CDR1 and CDR2 (germline): SEHNR, FQNEAQ (reference sequence). The CDR3 region has the DNA TGTGCCAGCAGCACCACTAGCGGACCCTACGAGCAGTACTTC. This translates into CASSTTSGPYEQYF. Supplemented by reference TRBV7-9 and TRBJ2-7, the full variable domain reads DTGVSQNPRHKITKRGQNVTFRCDPISEHNRLYWYRQTLGQGPEFLTYFQNEAQLEKSRLLSDRFSAERPKGSFSTLEIQRTEQGDSAMYLCASSTTSGPYEQYFGPGTRLTVT.

The chain links TRBV6-5 to TRBJ2-2, with D possibly matching TRBD1 (5 bases). In germline, CDR1 is MNHEY, CDR2 SVGAGI. The ends were cut back, 2 bases at V and 0 bases at J, with 7 bases in the middle. This CDR3 is built from 15 residues. This chain's CDR3 is CASSYGHTNTGELFF. Written as DNA, the CDR3 is TGTGCCAGCAGTTACGGACACACGAACACCGGGGAGCTGTTTTTT.

This sequence joins TRBV6-6 and TRBJ2-1, with 10 bases that match TRBD2. V shed 6 bases and J 6 bases; nucleotides not matched to a gene: 8. Germline V gene sequence: CDR1 MNHNY, CDR2 SVGAGI (reference sequence). This CDR3 comprises 15 residues. CDR3 DNA: TGTGCCAGCAGCACGAGCGGGAGGGGCTCCAATGAGCAGTTCTTC. It translates to CASSTSGRGSNEQFF.

The chain links TRBV5-1 to TRBJ2-7; no reliable D call. V shed 4 bases and J shed 0 bases, with 8 bases lying between them. The CDR3 covers 13 residues. Germline CDR1 SGHRS, CDR2 YFSETQ. The CDR3 DNA sequence: TGCGCCAGCAGCCCCGACTTCTCCTACGAGCAGTACTTC. Protein sequence: CASSPDFSYEQYF.

On this clone itself: Other DNA sequences in this sample translate to the same CDR3. The chain links TRBV30 to TRBJ2-1; maybe TRBD1 (5 bases). V lost 7 bases and J 3 bases, leaving 13 bases between the germline ends. The CDR3 covers 13 residues. Germline CDR1 is GTSNPN and CDR2 is SVGIG (reference sequence). The CDR3, as DNA: TGTGCCTCCAGACACAGGAACTACAATGAGCAGTTCTTC. It yields the protein CASRHRNYNEQFF. Full variable domain (rest looked up from reference TRBV30 and TRBJ2-1): SQTIHQWPATLVQPVGSPLSLECTVEGTSNPNLYWYRQAAGRGLQLLFYSVGIGQISSEVPQNLSASRPQDRQFILSSKKLLLSDSGFYLCASRHRNYNEQFFGPGTRLTVL.

This clone came up a few times. This CDR3 is also generated by other DNA sequences in the sample. V and J are TRBV19 and TRBJ1-1; tentatively, D is TRBD1 (5 bases). The V end lost 3 bases, the J end lost 7 bases, and 9 bases lay between the germline ends. Germline CDR1 LNHDA, CDR2 SQIVND (reference sequence). The CDR3 runs to 12 residues. CDR3 protein: CASSIGAREAFF. Here the CDR3 DNA reads TGTGCCAGTAGTATTGGGGCCCGTGAAGCTTTCTTT.

The chain joins TRBV6-5 to TRBJ2-7; 7 nucleotides match TRBD1. There are 13 residues in the CDR3. The V and J ends lost 5 bases and 3 bases, in that order; junction bases with no gene match: 4. Germline loops: CDR1 MNHEY, CDR2 SVGAGI. CDR3 nucleotides: TGTGCCAGCAGTCAGGGGACAGACTACGAGCAGTACTTC. Protein: CASSQGTDYEQYF.

This rearrangement joins TRBV7-9 to TRBJ1-2; TRBD1 matches at 10 bases. The V gene's germline CDR1 is SEHNR and CDR2 FQNEAQ (reference sequence). The junction had 3 bases not matched to a gene; V was cut back by 1 base and J by 13 bases. The CDR3 runs to 12 residues. CDR3 DNA sequence: TGTGCCAGCAGCTTAGGACAGGGGGCGCCCACCTTC. Translation: CASSLGQGAPTF.

The chain carries TRBV7-9 and TRBJ1-3, with 11 nucleotides matching TRBD1. V lost 5 bases, J lost 0 bases, and 3 bases stayed unmatched. In germline, CDR1 is SEHNR, CDR2 FQNEAQ (reference sequence). This CDR3 comprises 16 residues. CDR3 DNA sequence: TGTGCCAGCAGCACGGGACAGGGGGACTCTGGAAACACCATATATTTT. This encodes CASSTGQGDSGNTIYF.

This clone came up once. V gene TRBV7-9 combines with J gene TRBJ1-4; D is possibly TRBD1 (5 bases). V was clipped by 5 bases and J by 2 bases, with 15 bases between them. Germline V CDR1 and CDR2: SEHNR, FQNEAQ (reference sequence). The CDR3 runs to 16 residues. CDR3 nucleotide sequence: TGTGCCAGCAGCGCCACGATGGGACGGACTAATGAAAAACTGTTTTTT. Protein sequence: CASSATMGRTNEKLFF.

The CDR3 reads CASSLSPSGDYEQYF. The CDR3 bases are TGTGCCAGCAGTTTATCCCCTAGCGGGGACTACGAGCAGTACTTC. The V and J genes are TRBV27 and TRBJ2-7, with 9 bases that match TRBD2. J was trimmed by 3 bases and V by 0 bases; bases with no gene match: 3. CDR3 length: 15 amino acids. The germline gives CDR1 MNHEY, CDR2 SMNVEV (reference sequence).

The rearrangement links TRBV15 to TRBJ2-7; 15 bases match TRBD2. There are 16 residues in the CDR3. Germline V gene data show CDR1 as LNHNV and CDR2 as YYDKDF (reference sequence). The V segment lost 4 bases and the J segment 4 bases; nucleotides outside the gene matches: 5. Here the CDR3 DNA reads TGTGCCACCAGCACAACCGGGACTAGCGGGAGGTACGAGCAGTACTTC. Translated, it gives CATSTTGTSGRYEQYF.

The V and J genes are TRBV11-2 and TRBJ2-1; D is possibly TRBD1 (7 bases). The CDR3 loop spans 15 amino acids. Germline V gives CDR1 SGHAT, CDR2 FQNNGV. Trimming took off 4 bases at V and 2 bases at J, with 12 bases between the two ends. The CDR3 nucleotides are TGTGCCAGCAGCTGGACAGGAGGGCCCTACAATGAGCAGTTCTTC. It encodes CASSWTGGPYNEQFF.

The DNA for the CDR3 is TGTGCCAGCAGTGAAGCCCCCTTTGGCAATCAGCCCCAGCATTTT. This codes for CASSEAPFGNQPQHF. The V call is TRBV2, the J call TRBJ1-5; D is ambiguous. The CDR3 is made up of 15 amino acids. Germline assignment: CDR1 SNHLY and CDR2 FYNNEI. V was trimmed by 0 bases and J by 2 bases, leaving 8 bases between them.

This clone was seen a few times. This chain uses TRBV27 with TRBJ2-7, with a tentative D call TRBD1 (6 bases). V gave up 5 bases and J gave up 3 bases, with 14 bases separating them. The germline V gene has CDR1 MNHEY and CDR2 SMNVEV (reference sequence). The CDR3 consists of 14 residues. CDR3 sequence (DNA): TGTGCCAGCAGTCCCCGGGACACCCTCTACGAGCAGTACTTC. This translates into CASSPRDTLYEQYF.

This sequence joins TRBV7-9 and TRBJ2-7, with 12 bases aligning to TRBD1. The J segment lost 6 bases and the V segment lost 4 bases, leaving 10 bases of the junction unmatched. The CDR3 spans 16 residues. Germline CDR1 reads SEHNR; CDR2 reads FQNEAQ (reference sequence). This CDR3 is CASSSDTGTGGAEQYF. The CDR3 nucleotides are TGTGCCAGCAGCTCCGATACCGGGACAGGGGGCGCCGAGCAGTACTTC.

The gene calls are TRBV5-6 and TRBJ2-7; D possibly matches TRBD1 or TRBD2 (5 bases each). Per the germline V gene, CDR1 is SGHDT and CDR2 is YYEEEE. The CDR3 runs 13 residues. V was cut by 5 bases and J by 5 bases, with 14 bases left in between. The chain's CDR3 is CASSRDVLNEQYF. The CDR3 nucleotides read TGTGCCAGCAGTCGGGACGTGCTAAACGAGCAGTACTTC.

CDR3 DNA: TGTGCCAGCAGCCCCATTCGGAGCTACGAGCAGTACTTC. It codes for CASSPIRSYEQYF. The gene calls are TRBV27 and TRBJ2-7; unclear D gene. Per germline, CDR1 MNHEY and CDR2 SMNVEV (reference sequence). Trimming took off 6 bases at V and 3 bases at J, with 12 bases between the two ends. The CDR3 is 13 amino acids.

This clone was seen only once. The V and J genes are TRBV4-3 and TRBJ2-2; 7 nucleotides agree with TRBD1. The CDR3 is 16 amino acids. Germline CDR1 reads LGHNA; CDR2 reads YSLEER. V lost 2 bases to trimming and J lost 5 bases; unmatched junction nucleotides: 8. The CDR3 loop is CASSQLTGVGTGELFF. CDR3 nucleotides: TGCGCCAGCAGCCAACTAACAGGGGTCGGGACCGGGGAGCTGTTTTTT.

This clone has just one count. The J gene is TRBJ1-5, the V gene TRBV30; 7 bases align to TRBD1. From germline, CDR1 is GTSNPN and CDR2 SVGIG (reference sequence). The CDR3 loop spans 16 amino acids. The V and J ends lost 2 bases and 6 bases, in that order; junction bases with no gene match: 13. The CDR3 nucleotides are TGTGCCTGGAGTTCAAAGCGCGGACAGGAGGGTCAGCCCCAGCATTTT. It encodes CAWSSKRGQEGQPQHF.

The chain is built from TRBV13 and TRBJ2-3; D is unresolved. V dropped 3 bases and J dropped 2 bases, with 6 bases sitting between them. The germline CDR1 and CDR2 sequences are PRHDT and FYEKMQ (reference sequence). This CDR3 is 13 amino acids long. This chain's CDR3 is CASSLAVTDTQYF. For the CDR3, the DNA is TGTGCCAGCAGCTTGGCGGTCACAGATACGCAGTATTTT.

The gene calls are TRBV30 and TRBJ2-1; 7 nucleotides agree with TRBD1. V trimming: 3 bases; J trimming: 4 bases; junction bases outside the gene matches: 3. CDR3 length equals 13 residues. CDR1 and CDR2 from the germline V gene are GTSNPN and SVGIG (reference sequence). The chain's CDR3 is CAWRDRNYNEQFF. The CDR3 region has the DNA TGTGCCTGGAGGGACAGGAATTACAATGAGCAGTTCTTC.

With regard to this clone: The sample contains more than one DNA sequence encoding this CDR3. The chain joins TRBV7-2 to TRBJ2-1, with a possible D match to TRBD2 (5 bases). The CDR3 has 14 amino acids. Germline V gene lookup returns CDR1 SGHTA and CDR2 FQGNSA. V was shortened by 0 bases and J by 4 bases, with 7 bases between the two germline ends. Here the CDR3 DNA reads TGTGCCAGCAGCTTAGCGGGAGCATACAATGAGCAGTTCTTC. Protein sequence: CASSLAGAYNEQFF.

Concerning this clone: The same CDR3 also results from other DNA sequences found in this sample. The V call is TRBV28, the J call TRBJ2-1, with D unclear. The CDR3 sequence is 13 residues long. The V end was cut by 2 bases, the J end by 5 bases, with 7 bases between. CDR1 is MDHEN and CDR2 is SYDVKM in the germline V gene. CDR3 in amino acids: CASSLGLNNEQFF. In nucleotides, the CDR3 is TGTGCCAGCAGTTTAGGGCTTAACAATGAGCAGTTCTTC.

This chain connects TRBV13 to TRBJ1-3; D ambiguous. This CDR3 has 15 amino acids. Germline V gene data show CDR1 as PRHDT and CDR2 as FYEKMQ (reference sequence). V gave up 4 bases and J gave up 4 bases, with 14 bases separating them. Here the CDR3 DNA reads TGTGCCAGCAGCTCCACACCGGCTGGAGGAAACACCATATATTTT. It is translated as CASSSTPAGGNTIYF.

This chain uses TRBV13 with TRBJ2-1, with 7 bases fitting TRBD1. In germline, CDR1 is PRHDT, CDR2 FYEKMQ (reference sequence). V shed 7 bases, J shed 5 bases, and the junction held 11 bases outside the gene matches. CDR3 size: 15 residues. The CDR3 protein is CASNSPGTENNEQFF. The CDR3 DNA is TGTGCCAGCAACTCTCCCGGGACAGAGAACAATGAGCAGTTCTTC.

This clone came up a few times. The chain combines TRBV6-1 with TRBJ1-1, with D hard to call. This CDR3 region has 15 residues. The V end lost 4 bases, the J end lost 0 bases, and 12 bases lay between the germline ends. The germline CDR1 and CDR2 sequences are MNHNS and SASEGT. CDR3 residues: CASSVRVTVNTEAFF. The CDR3 DNA is TGTGCCAGCAGTGTGAGAGTAACCGTGAACACTGAAGCTTTCTTT.